The following is a TCR beta chain sequence with its context. The authors' processing: From reference gene primer amplification, estimates of nucleated cell counts were derived. Libraries were prepared by immunoSEQ multiplex PCR; TCRdb keeps only in-frame clonotypes and omits some of them. V, J and clone size reflect that table, while D and trimming were determined from the DNA. The sample has hundreds of thousands of clones; roughly 89% are singletons. This entry is derived from a study of blood T cell repertoires in COVID-19. The CDR3 covers 13 residues. Looked up from germline, CDR1 is MGHRA and CDR2 is YSYEKL. Trimming removed 4 bases at V and 1 base at J, with 7 bases between. Participant age was roughly 18 to 89 years, and participants resided in fewer than 30 US areas.

The sample was PBMCs or T cells enriched from blood (not recorded which). The rearrangement links TRBV4-1 to TRBJ2-5, with D possibly matching TRBD2 (6 bases). The TCR sequence derives from a woman aged 25 to 45 who had recovered from COVID-19. The CDR3 spells CASSLAVQETQYF. The CDR3 nucleotides are TGCGCCAGCAGCCTAGCGGTCCAAGAGACCCAGTACTTC.